Listed below are T cell receptor beta chains from one sample, sequenced in a study of T-cell memory formation after mild COVID-19. TCRdb analysed the 5' RACE reads with MiXCR anew, one entry per CDR3 protein. In the table there are approximately 570,000 distinct CDR3 sequences, 15% to 20% of which are singletons. Sequences were obtained from PBMCs or a T cell subset sorted from them (not recorded which). The receptors were gathered from an adult woman who had mild COVID-19 (a few samples of this study predate the infection). Cell type and time point are not known. CDR3s include the opening cysteine and the closing phenylalanine or tryptophan.

TRBV20-1	CSALSLTGPNEQFF
TRBV29-1	CSHIAGQGSFYNEQFF
TRBV2	CASSVVRDRTNTGELFF
TRBV5-4	CASSLPPQGTDTQYF
TRBV3-1	CASSQEQLFGYTF
TRBV4-1	CASSLWDRVSEAFF
TRBV18	CASSEVNTGELFF
TRBV6-1	CASSADRGRETQYF
TRBV5-1	CASSLASGDGNTIYF
TRBV7-2	CASARRDRADETQYF
TRBV27	CASSLSGPALGSYEQYF
TRBV7-9	CASSAETGLAGGTLPYEQYF
TRBV7-8	CASSLAQGSTEAFF
TRBV4-2	CASSQGYRNQEQFF
TRBV11-2	CASSLDQVKQFF
TRBV7-2	CASRAYGYTF
TRBV12-3/TRBV12-4	CASSSRTGLAAFF
TRBV12-3/TRBV12-4	CASSLADGTTEAFF
TRBV9	CASSSIRTGDVLTF
TRBV9	CASSRTSEDYNEQFF
TRBV4-1	CASSQVGGKIQETQYF
TRBV5-6	CASSLMVYEQYF
TRBV10-3	CAISESGQGHDEQFF
TRBV6-5	CASREQGYYGYTF